The rows below give T cell receptor beta chains drawn from one sample of a study of tumor-infiltrating lymphocytes in localized non-small cell lung cancer. The repertoire was sequenced with immunoSEQ multiplex PCR; TCRdb's copy has only in-frame clones and lacks some. Here the sample spans thousands of clones, about 65% being singletons. Sequencing was done on a sample of uninvolved lung tissue not adjacent to the tumor. The receptors shown here come from a human donor with non-small cell lung cancer. Each CDR3 is given with its conserved first and last residue. The size entry is marked missing in some rows and otherwise reads once, few, many or a size class.

once	TRBV4-2	TRBJ1-2	16	CASSQASLQGRSGYTF
once	TRBV11-1	TRBJ2-3	16	CASSGNRGRSTDTQYF
.	TRBV30	TRBJ1-5	14	CAWSVRAGNQPQHF
.	TRBV9	TRBJ2-2	14	CASSVVGSPGELFF
.	TRBV7-9	TRBJ1-5	13	CASSVGTGQPQHF
.	TRBV5-1	TRBJ2-1	10	CASRVNEQFF
.	TRBV4-3	TRBJ2-7	18	CASSRATSGASSSYEQYF
.	TRBV12-5	TRBJ1-5	14	CASGEDRANQPQHF
.	TRBV18	TRBJ1-1	13	CASSPPELTEAFF
.	TRBV4-1	TRBJ2-1	18	CASSRGLAGVISYNEQFF
large	TRBV27	TRBJ1-5	16	CASTRPDPSPNQPQHF
.	TRBV14	TRBJ2-1	16	CASSALGVAGYGEQFF
.	TRBV19	TRBJ2-2	13	CAGASANTGELFF
few	TRBV4-1	TRBJ1-5	15	CASSQDGISNQPQHF
.	TRBV18	TRBJ2-4	15	CASSPDRTGDDIQYF
few	TRBV2	TRBJ1-6	14	CASIYRVANSPLHF
medium-sized	TRBV14	TRBJ1-1	16	CASSQNGGDMNTEAFF
.	TRBV19	TRBJ1-5	12	CASSIPYQPQHF
once	TRBV4-2	TRBJ1-1	16	CASSQGGGTGDTEAFF
medium-sized	TRBV19	TRBJ2-2	14	CASSRQPNTGELFF
.	TRBV9	TRBJ1-1	14	CASSVGAMNTEAFF
.	TRBV9	TRBJ1-2	16	CASSVGQAGPNYGYTF
.	TRBV19	TRBJ1-6	15	CASSTRTGDNSPLHF
.	TRBV12-2	TRBJ2-3	17	CASRPRPCSRSTDTQYF
.	TRBV4-2	TRBJ2-3	17	CASSQDPSRGGTGTQYF
.	TRBV12-5	TRBJ2-5	14	CASGSTGRQETQYF
.	TRBV29-1	TRBJ1-1	13	CSVEFAAGTEAFF
few	TRBV6-5	TRBJ1-2	14	CASSEGGANYGYTF
.	TRBV7-2	TRBJ1-2	14	CASSPGGSNYGYTF
.	TRBV7-6	TRBJ1-4	16	CASSYTDGQYNEKLFF
.	TRBV20-1	TRBJ1-1	10	CSATNTEAFF
.	TRBV29-1	TRBJ1-2	14	CSVENQNRVYGYTF
.	TRBV19	TRBJ1-4	14	CASRTGTGNEKLFF
once	TRBV30	TRBJ2-7	13	CAWSVRGSGEQYF
.	TRBV6-1	TRBJ2-6	15	CASRSGGSGANVLTF
.	TRBV7-9	TRBJ1-1	15	CASSSSDRGRTEAFF